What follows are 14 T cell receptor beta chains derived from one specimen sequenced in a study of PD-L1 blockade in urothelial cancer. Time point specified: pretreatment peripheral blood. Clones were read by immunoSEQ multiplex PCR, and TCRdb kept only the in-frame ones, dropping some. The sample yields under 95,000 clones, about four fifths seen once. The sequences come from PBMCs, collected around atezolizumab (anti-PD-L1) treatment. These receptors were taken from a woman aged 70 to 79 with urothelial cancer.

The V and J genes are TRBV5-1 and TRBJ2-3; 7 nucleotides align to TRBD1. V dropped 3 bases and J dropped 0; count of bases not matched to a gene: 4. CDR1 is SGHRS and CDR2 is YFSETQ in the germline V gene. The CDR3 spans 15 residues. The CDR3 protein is CASSYLTGSTDTQYF. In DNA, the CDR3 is TGCGCCAGCAGCTACTTGACAGGGAGCACAGATACGCAGTATTTT.

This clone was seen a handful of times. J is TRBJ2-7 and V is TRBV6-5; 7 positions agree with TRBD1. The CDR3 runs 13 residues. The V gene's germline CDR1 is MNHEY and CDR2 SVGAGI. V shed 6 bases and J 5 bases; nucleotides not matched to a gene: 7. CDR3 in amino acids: CASRRDRTNEQYF. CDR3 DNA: TGTGCCAGCAGACGGGACAGAACAAACGAGCAGTACTTC.

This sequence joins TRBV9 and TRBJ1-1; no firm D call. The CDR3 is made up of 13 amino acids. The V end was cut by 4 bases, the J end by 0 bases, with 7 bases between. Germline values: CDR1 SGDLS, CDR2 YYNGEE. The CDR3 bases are TGTGCCAGCAGCTTCACTATGAACACTGAAGCTTTCTTT. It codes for CASSFTMNTEAFF.

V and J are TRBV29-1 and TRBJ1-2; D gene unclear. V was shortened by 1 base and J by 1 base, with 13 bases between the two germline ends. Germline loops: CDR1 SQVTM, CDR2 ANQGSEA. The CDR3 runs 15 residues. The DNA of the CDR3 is TGCAGCGTTGAAGCTACCGGCGGAGTTAACTATGGCTACACCTTC. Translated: CSVEATGGVNYGYTF.

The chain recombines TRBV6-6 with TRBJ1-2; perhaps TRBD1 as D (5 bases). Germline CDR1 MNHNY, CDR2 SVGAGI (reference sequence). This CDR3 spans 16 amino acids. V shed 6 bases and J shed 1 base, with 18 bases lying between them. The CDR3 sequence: CASRSTGTPLNYGYTF. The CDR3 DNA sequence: TGTGCCAGCAGATCAACCGGGACTCCGCTTAACTATGGCTACACCTTC.

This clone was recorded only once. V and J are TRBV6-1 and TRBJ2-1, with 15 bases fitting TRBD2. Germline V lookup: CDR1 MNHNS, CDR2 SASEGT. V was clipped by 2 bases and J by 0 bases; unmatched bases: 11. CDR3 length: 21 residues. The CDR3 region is CASSELVAGLAGGSSYNEQFF. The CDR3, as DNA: TGTGCCAGCAGTGAATTGGTGGCGGGACTAGCGGGGGGCAGCTCCTACAATGAGCAGTTCTTC.

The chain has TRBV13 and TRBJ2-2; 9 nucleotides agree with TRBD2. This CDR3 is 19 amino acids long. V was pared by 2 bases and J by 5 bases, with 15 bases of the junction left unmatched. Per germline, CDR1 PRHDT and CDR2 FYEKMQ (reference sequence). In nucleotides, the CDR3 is TGTGCCAGCAGCTTACGTCGCCACCTGGCGGGAGGGCCAACCGGGGAGCTGTTTTTT. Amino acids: CASSLRRHLAGGPTGELFF.

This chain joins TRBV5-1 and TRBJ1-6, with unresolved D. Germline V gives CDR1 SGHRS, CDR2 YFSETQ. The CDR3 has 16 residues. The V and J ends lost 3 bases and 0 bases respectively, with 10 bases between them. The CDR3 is CASSYQQSSYNSPLHF. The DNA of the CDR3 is TGCGCCAGCAGCTATCAACAGAGCTCCTATAATTCACCCCTCCACTTT.

CDR3 residues: CASSLSLSTNTGYTF. Here the CDR3 DNA reads TGTGCCAGTAGTCTCTCACTGTCGACAAATACCGGCTACACCTTC. The V gene is TRBV19, the J gene TRBJ1-2; D gene unclear. V lost 5 bases and J lost 8, with 21 bases in between. In germline, CDR1 is LNHDA, CDR2 SQIVND (reference sequence). This CDR3 has 15 residues.

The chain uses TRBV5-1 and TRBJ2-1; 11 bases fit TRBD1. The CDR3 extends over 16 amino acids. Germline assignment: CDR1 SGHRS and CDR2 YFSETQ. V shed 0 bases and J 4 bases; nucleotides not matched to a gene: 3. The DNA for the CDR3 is TGCGCCAGCAGCTTGGAAGGGACAGGGGGTTACAATGAGCAGTTCTTC. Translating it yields CASSLEGTGGYNEQFF.

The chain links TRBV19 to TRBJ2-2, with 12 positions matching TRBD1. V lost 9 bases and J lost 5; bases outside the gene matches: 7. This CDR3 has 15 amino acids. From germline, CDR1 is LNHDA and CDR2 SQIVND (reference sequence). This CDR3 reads CASRDRGRGTGELFF. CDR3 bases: TGTGCCAGCCGGGACAGGGGGCGCGGGACCGGGGAGCTGTTTTTT.

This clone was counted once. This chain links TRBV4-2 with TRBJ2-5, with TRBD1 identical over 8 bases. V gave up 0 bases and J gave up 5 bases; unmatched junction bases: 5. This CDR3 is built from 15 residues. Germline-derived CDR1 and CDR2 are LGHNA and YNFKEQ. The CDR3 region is CASSQEAGGLETQYF. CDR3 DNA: TGTGCCAGCAGCCAAGAAGCAGGGGGCTTGGAGACCCAGTACTTC.

The CDR3 DNA sequence: TGTGCCAGCAGTTTAAGCCCATCAGGGGTCCCTGAAGCTTTCTTT. It codes for CASSLSPSGVPEAFF. The chain is built from TRBV27 and TRBJ1-1; tentatively, D is TRBD1 (6 bases). This CDR3 contains 15 residues. Deletions cut 2 bases from V and 6 bases from J, with 16 bases between. Germline V gene data show CDR1 as MNHEY and CDR2 as SMNVEV (reference sequence).

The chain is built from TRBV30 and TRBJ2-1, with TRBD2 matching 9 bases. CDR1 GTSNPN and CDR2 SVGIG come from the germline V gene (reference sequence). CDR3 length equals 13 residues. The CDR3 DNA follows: TGTGCTCTCGAACTAGCGGGCTACAATGAGCAGTTCTTC. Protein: CALELAGYNEQFF. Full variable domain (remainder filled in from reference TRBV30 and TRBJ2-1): SQTIHQWPATLVQPVGSPLSLECTVEGTSNPNLYWYRQAAGRGLQLLFYSVGIGQISSEVPQNLSASRPQDRQFILSSKKLLLSDSGFYLCALELAGYNEQFFGPGTRLTVL.